Reported below is one T cell receptor (beta chain). The participants were between roughly 18 and 89 years old and came from some 23 US areas. J lost 2 bases, V lost 3 bases, and 8 bases had no gene match. There are 17 residues in the CDR3. Germline V gene lookup returns CDR1 LNHDA and CDR2 SQIVND (reference sequence). Original methodology: Counts of nucleated cells, estimated from reference gene primer amplification, were obtained. TCRdb's copy holds only in-frame clones and misses some; the assay was immunoSEQ multiplex PCR. The D gene and trimming were derived from the DNA, and the V and J assignments and clone size from that table. The sample lists roughly 260,000 clones, over 80% occurring once. This record comes from a study of blood T cell repertoires in COVID-19. The wider study: The origin of the acute and convalescent COVID-19 samples was the United States, Italy and Spain. T cells, B-cell-depleted T cells, or PBMCs supplied cDNA or gDNA.

The sequence came from a human donor in a cohort exposed to, infected with or recovered from COVID-19 (not recorded which). The donor label of this sample is uncertain. The chain links TRBV19 to TRBJ2-3; 10 nucleotides align to TRBD2. Sample: PBMCs or T cells enriched from blood (not recorded which). CDR3 DNA: TGTGCCAGTAGTATGAGACCAGCGGGGGGGTACACAGATACGCAGTATTTT. It specifies CASSMRPAGGYTDTQYF.